Detailed here is one T cell receptor beta chain. This specimen belongs to a study of shared clonotypes between healthy human individuals. Naivety among CD8 cells was defined by CD45RO negativity and positive CCR7 selection, thereby excluding terminally differentiated effector memory CD45RA+ cells. Trimming stripped 4 bases from V and 11 bases from J, with 13 bases between. This CDR3 is built from 12 residues. CDR1 and CDR2 from the germline V gene are MNHEY and SMNVEV (reference sequence). Some clones are missing from TCRdb's copy, which holds only in-frame ones; the method was immunoSEQ multiplex PCR. The sample yields approximately 600,000 clones, 85% to 95% seen once.

V is TRBV27 and J is TRBJ2-3; D is unclear. Input material: naive CD8+ T cells sorted from blood. The sequence came from a woman aged 25 to 39 in good health. CDR3 amino acids: CASSSVFQWQYF. The CDR3 DNA follows: TGTGCCAGCAGTTCCGTCTTTCAGTGGCAGTATTTT.